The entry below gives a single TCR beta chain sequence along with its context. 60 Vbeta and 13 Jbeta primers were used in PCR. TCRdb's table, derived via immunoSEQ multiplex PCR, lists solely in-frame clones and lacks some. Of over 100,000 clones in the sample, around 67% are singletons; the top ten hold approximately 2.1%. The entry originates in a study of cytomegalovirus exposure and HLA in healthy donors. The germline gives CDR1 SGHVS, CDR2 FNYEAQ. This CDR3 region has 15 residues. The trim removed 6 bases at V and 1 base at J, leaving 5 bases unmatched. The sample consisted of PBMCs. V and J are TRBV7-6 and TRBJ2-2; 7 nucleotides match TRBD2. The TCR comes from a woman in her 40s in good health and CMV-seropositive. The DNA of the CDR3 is TGTGCCAGCAGGGGTAGCGGGCAGAACACCGGGGAGCTGTTTTTT. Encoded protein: CASRGSGQNTGELFF.